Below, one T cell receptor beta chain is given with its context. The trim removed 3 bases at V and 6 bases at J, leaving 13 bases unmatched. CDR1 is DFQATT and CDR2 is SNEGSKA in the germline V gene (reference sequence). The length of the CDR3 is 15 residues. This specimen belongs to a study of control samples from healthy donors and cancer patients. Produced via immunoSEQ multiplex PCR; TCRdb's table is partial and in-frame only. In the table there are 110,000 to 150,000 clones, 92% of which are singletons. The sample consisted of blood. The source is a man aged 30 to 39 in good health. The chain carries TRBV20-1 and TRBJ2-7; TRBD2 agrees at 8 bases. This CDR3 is CSASLSRLAGGEQYF. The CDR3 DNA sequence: TGCAGTGCTAGTTTATCTCGGCTAGCGGGTGGCGAGCAGTACTTC.